Listed here are 18 T cell receptor beta chains from one sample, sequenced in a study of control samples from healthy donors and cancer patients. TCRdb's copy holds only in-frame clones and misses some; the assay was immunoSEQ multiplex PCR. The sample holds tens of thousands of clones, just over 90% seen once. The sequenced sample consisted of blood. The receptors come from a woman in her 30s in good health.

This clone showed up just a few times. This chain links TRBV7-8 with TRBJ2-1; 9 nucleotides agree with TRBD1. The V segment lost 5 bases and the J segment 6 bases; nucleotides outside the gene matches: 17. CDR1 is SGHVS and CDR2 is FQNEAQ in the germline V gene. This CDR3 has 18 amino acids. The CDR3 DNA reads TGTGCCAGCAGCGACCAGACAGGGGGATTCGTAACGTTCAATGAGCAGTTCTTC. It yields the protein CASSDQTGGFVTFNEQFF.

The V gene is TRBV6-5, the J gene TRBJ1-1; 11 bases agree with TRBD1. Trimming cost V 4 bases and J 2 bases; bases outside gene matches: 0. This CDR3 spans 14 amino acids. The germline V gene encodes CDR1 MNHEY and CDR2 SVGAGI. The CDR3 protein is CASSWTGGNTEAFF. The CDR3 DNA reads TGTGCCAGCAGTTGGACAGGGGGCAACACTGAAGCTTTCTTT.

The gene calls are TRBV25-1 and TRBJ2-7; tentatively, D is TRBD1 or TRBD2 (5 bases each). Germline V gene data show CDR1 as MGHDK and CDR2 as SYGVNS. V lost 6 bases, J lost 2 bases, and 23 bases lay in between. The CDR3 runs to 17 residues. The CDR3 is CASSPKRRTRAAYEQYF. The CDR3 DNA sequence: TGTGCCAGCAGCCCTAAAAGGAGGACCAGGGCTGCCTACGAGCAGTACTTC.

The V call is TRBV20-1, the J call TRBJ1-2; D not certain. In germline, CDR1 is DFQATT, CDR2 SNEGSKA (reference sequence). The CDR3 spans 14 residues. The V end lost 3 bases, the J end lost 2 bases, and 13 bases lay between the germline ends. The CDR3 here is CSASSVLGNYGYTF. The CDR3 DNA reads as TGCAGTGCTAGTTCGGTCCTTGGGAACTATGGCTACACCTTC.

The chain recombines TRBV7-9 with TRBJ2-2, with unresolved D. V lost 0 bases and J 4 bases, leaving 9 bases between the germline ends. Germline loops: CDR1 SEHNR, CDR2 FQNEAQ (reference sequence). The CDR3 has 15 amino acids. The CDR3: CASSLAGGPTGELFF. CDR3 sequence (DNA): TGTGCCAGCAGCTTAGCGGGCGGCCCCACCGGGGAGCTGTTTTTT.

The CDR3 here is CASSVDGASSGNTIYF. The CDR3 coding sequence is TGTGCCAGCAGCGTAGACGGGGCGAGCTCTGGAAACACCATATATTTT. The V and J genes are TRBV9 and TRBJ1-3; D possibly corresponds to TRBD1 (5 bases). This CDR3 comprises 16 residues. V was clipped by 0 bases and J by 0 bases, with 10 bases between them. Per germline, CDR1 SGDLS and CDR2 YYNGEE.

V is TRBV2 and J is TRBJ1-2; 8 bases are shared with TRBD1. The CDR3 has 13 amino acids. V shed 7 bases, J shed 7 bases, and the junction held 8 bases outside the gene matches. The germline V gene encodes CDR1 SNHLY and CDR2 FYNNEI. CDR3 protein: CASTPTGGGGYTF. For the CDR3, the DNA is TGTGCCAGCACTCCCACAGGGGGGGGTGGCTACACCTTC.

This chain joins TRBV4-1 and TRBJ1-4; the match to TRBD1 covers 12 bases. J gave up 3 bases and V 3 bases, and 5 bases lay outside the gene matches. Germline loops: CDR1 MGHRA, CDR2 YSYEKL. CDR3 length equals 17 residues. The CDR3 loop is CASSHPGQGASNEKLFF. The CDR3 DNA follows: TGCGCCAGCAGCCATCCGGGACAGGGGGCTTCTAATGAAAAACTGTTTTTT.

The table lists this clone with a count of one. One junction end does not reproduce the germline sequence, and a read error may be involved. J is TRBJ2-1 and V is TRBV7-7, with D maybe TRBD2 (6 bases). CDR1 and CDR2 (germline): SSHAT, FNYEAQ (reference sequence). This CDR3 comprises 15 residues. DNA for the CDR3: TGTGCTAGCAGCTTAGAACTAGCTACCTACAATGAGCAGTTCTTC. Protein product: CASSLELATYNEQFF.

This chain joins TRBV5-4 and TRBJ1-3, with D hard to call. The V end lost 4 bases, the J end lost 0 bases, and 20 bases lay between the germline ends. The CDR3 spans 18 residues. The V gene's germline CDR1 is SGHNT and CDR2 YYREEE (reference sequence). The CDR3: CASSPKPSQATSGNTIYF. CDR3 DNA sequence: TGTGCCAGCAGCCCGAAACCCAGTCAGGCAACCTCTGGAAACACCATATATTTT.

The chain is built from TRBV3-1 (or the pseudogene TRBV3-2) and TRBJ2-7; 9 bases are a match to TRBD1. This CDR3 is 15 amino acids long. Germline CDR1 reads LGHDT; CDR2 reads YNNKEL (reference sequence). V shed 4 bases and J 3 bases; nucleotides not matched to a gene: 7. Here the CDR3 DNA reads TGTGCCAGCAGCCTAGGAGCGGGACAGGGCTACGAGCAGTACTTC. It codes for CASSLGAGQGYEQYF.

The J gene is TRBJ2-2, the V gene TRBV2; 12 nucleotides match TRBD2. The CDR3 spans 15 residues. V gave up 7 bases and J gave up 9 bases; unmatched junction bases: 9. Looked up from germline, CDR1 is SNHLY and CDR2 is FYNNEI. The CDR3 region is CASTRSSGRVRELFF. For the CDR3, the DNA is TGTGCCAGCACTCGCTCTAGCGGGAGGGTCCGGGAGCTGTTTTTT.

This sequence joins TRBV11-2 and TRBJ2-1; weak D call: TRBD2 (5 bases). The V end was cut by 5 bases, the J end by 8 bases, with 16 bases between. The CDR3 runs to 14 residues. The germline CDR1 and CDR2 sequences are SGHAT and FQNNGV. The chain's CDR3 is CASSAPPLRDEQFF. CDR3 DNA sequence: TGTGCCAGCAGCGCCCCCCCCCTGAGGGATGAGCAGTTCTTC.

The chain employs TRBV11-2 and TRBJ2-2; D is uncertain. CDR1 is SGHAT, CDR2 FQNNGV, per germline. Trimming took off 1 base at V and 8 bases at J, with 11 bases between the two ends. The CDR3 length is 14 residues. The CDR3, as DNA: TGTGCCAGCAGCTTAGGGGCCGTACCGGGGGAGCTGTTTTTT. Translation gives CASSLGAVPGELFF. The complete variable domain, with remaining parts taken from reference TRBV11-2 and TRBJ2-2, reads EAGVAQSPRYKIIEKRQSVAFWCNPISGHATLYWYQQILGQGPKLLIQFQNNGVVDDSQLPKDRFSAERLKGVDSTLKIQPAKLEDSAVYLCASSLGAVPGELFFGEGSRLTVL.

This chain links TRBV7-9 with TRBJ2-5, with a tentative D call TRBD2 (5 bases). The germline V and J ends were trimmed by 7 bases and 5 bases, with 11 bases remaining between them. In germline, CDR1 is SEHNR, CDR2 FQNEAQ (reference sequence). The CDR3 sequence is 12 residues long. The CDR3 nucleotides read TGTGCCAGCACGAAGGGAGAGGAGACCCAGTACTTC. Translated, it gives CASTKGEETQYF.

The DNA of the CDR3 is TGTGCCAGCAGCTCGAACTCTGGAAACACCATATATTTT. This gives the protein CASSSNSGNTIYF. The genes are TRBV7-9 and TRBJ1-3; D not resolved. The germline V gene encodes CDR1 SEHNR and CDR2 FQNEAQ (reference sequence). This CDR3 spans 13 amino acids. V lost 4 bases and J lost 0, with 4 bases in between.

This chain uses TRBV11-1 with TRBJ2-4, with D maybe TRBD2 (6 bases). The V and J ends lost 1 base and 8 bases respectively, with 9 bases between them. There are 13 residues in the CDR3. In germline, CDR1 is SGHAT, CDR2 FQDESV (reference sequence). CDR3: CASSLGGDHIQYF. Written as DNA, the CDR3 is TGTGCCAGCAGCTTAGGGGGGGACCACATTCAGTACTTC.

This clone was seen a single time. The J gene is TRBJ2-1, the V gene TRBV11-2, with D unresolved. The germline V gene has CDR1 SGHAT and CDR2 FQNNGV. Trimming removed 5 bases at V and 3 bases at J, with 17 bases between. The CDR3 contains 16 residues. The CDR3, as DNA: TGTGCCAGCAGCACCCCAAAGGGTCGCAACTACAATGAGCAGTTCTTC. It encodes CASSTPKGRNYNEQFF. Full variable domain (missing parts from reference TRBV11-2 and TRBJ2-1): EAGVAQSPRYKIIEKRQSVAFWCNPISGHATLYWYQQILGQGPKLLIQFQNNGVVDDSQLPKDRFSAERLKGVDSTLKIQPAKLEDSAVYLCASSTPKGRNYNEQFFGPGTRLTVL.